Each of the 24 T cell receptor beta chains below was sequenced from the same sample in a study of vaccination effects on CD4 cells after COVID-19. The antigens of these receptors remain unknown. Prior to sequencing, the ViraFEST assay stimulated PBMC with viral peptide pools, which expanded the antigen-specific CD4+ T cells. Scientists isolated CD4+ T cells after a roughly ten-day culture period ended. Vaccine recipients, nucleocapsid antibody negative, had no prior SARS-CoV-2 infection. Produced via immunoSEQ multiplex PCR; TCRdb's table is partial and in-frame only. Of about 20,000 clones in the sample, roughly three quarters are singletons; the top ten hold 9.1%. The source material was CD4+ T cells from PBMCs cultured with HCoV-NL63 spike peptides, sampled before COVID-19 vaccination. The source of these receptors is a human donor who received a COVID-19 vaccine.

The chain couples TRBV9 to TRBJ1-5; tentative D call: TRBD1 (5 bases). V dropped 2 bases and J dropped 3 bases, with 15 bases sitting between them. The CDR3 is 16 residues long. Looked up from germline, CDR1 is SGDLS and CDR2 is YYNGEE. The CDR3 region has the DNA TGTGCCAGCAGCGTCTCCGCCGGGACCGCCAATCAGCCCCAGCATTTT. This translates into CASSVSAGTANQPQHF.

The chain uses TRBV19 and TRBJ2-3, with TRBD2 identical over 7 bases. The CDR3 runs to 14 residues. Trimming cost V 6 bases and J 4 bases; bases outside gene matches: 7. The V gene's germline CDR1 is LNHDA and CDR2 SQIVND (reference sequence). The CDR3 DNA sequence: TGTGCCAGTAGACGACTAGCAGTCCCAGATACGCAGTATTTT. This encodes CASRRLAVPDTQYF.

This chain connects TRBV9 to TRBJ2-7; a possible D gene is TRBD2 (5 bases). The CDR3 extends over 13 amino acids. In germline, CDR1 is SGDLS, CDR2 YYNGEE. V was cut by 0 bases and J by 6 bases, with 10 bases left in between. The DNA of the CDR3 is TGTGCCAGCAGCGTAGCCGGAGGAGCCGAGCAGTACTTC. Amino acids: CASSVAGGAEQYF.

CDR3 amino acids: CASSPLGGIGGDQETQYF. In DNA, the CDR3 is TGTGCCAGCAGCCCCCTTGGCGGGATAGGGGGGGACCAAGAGACCCAGTACTTC. The chain uses TRBV11-2 and TRBJ2-5, with D possibly matching TRBD2 (7 bases). The CDR3 spans 18 residues. CDR1 is SGHAT and CDR2 is FQNNGV in the germline V gene. Trimming stripped 5 bases from V and 0 bases from J, with 22 bases between.

The rearrangement uses TRBV5-6 and TRBJ2-7; 7 bases align to TRBD1. This CDR3 region has 16 residues. V shed 4 bases and J 1 base; nucleotides not matched to a gene: 11. CDR1 is SGHDT and CDR2 is YYEEEE in the germline V gene. The CDR3 sequence is CASSPPGTVSSYEQYF. The CDR3 bases are TGTGCCAGCAGCCCTCCCGGGACAGTTAGTTCCTACGAGCAGTACTTC.

This clone has just a few counts. The rearrangement links TRBV10-1 to TRBJ1-5; maybe TRBD1 (5 bases). Per the germline V gene, CDR1 is WNHNN and CDR2 is SYGVQD (reference sequence). The length of the CDR3 is 14 residues. The V gene lost 8 bases and the J gene lost 1 base, with 12 bases spanning the gap. Here the CDR3 reads CASGAPGSNQPQHF. The DNA of the CDR3 is TGCGCCAGCGGGGCCCCGGGCAGCAATCAGCCCCAGCATTTT.

The chain is built from TRBV3-1 (or the pseudogene TRBV3-2) and TRBJ1-3; possibly TRBD1 for D (5 bases). From germline, CDR1 is LGHDT and CDR2 YNNKEL (reference sequence). V lost 1 base, J lost 7 bases, and 14 bases lay in between. The CDR3 is 15 amino acids. The CDR3 nucleotides are TGTGCCAGCAGCCAAGTGGGCTCGGGGGGGAACACCATATATTTT. Amino acids: CASSQVGSGGNTIYF.

The V gene is TRBV5-4, the J gene TRBJ1-2; possible D gene TRBD1, 6 bases. Trimming removed 4 bases at V and 0 bases at J, with 13 bases between. This CDR3 contains 15 residues. CDR1 and CDR2 from the germline V gene are SGHNT and YYREEE (reference sequence). The CDR3 protein is CASSLGGRPNYGYTF. In DNA form, the CDR3 reads TGTGCCAGCAGCCTCGGGGGGCGCCCTAACTATGGCTACACCTTC.

This rearrangement joins TRBV6-6 to TRBJ1-3; 11 positions match TRBD1. CDR3 length equals 16 residues. Germline values: CDR1 MNHNY, CDR2 SVGAGI (reference sequence). The ends lost 2 bases at V and 4 bases at J; junction bases unmatched: 4. The CDR3 loop reads CASSYGQGAWGNTIYF. The CDR3 DNA follows: TGTGCCAGCAGTTACGGACAGGGGGCGTGGGGAAACACCATATATTTT.

The genes are TRBV5-1 and TRBJ2-2; 11 bases align to TRBD2. The CDR3 runs to 18 residues. Germline V gene sequence: CDR1 SGHRS, CDR2 YFSETQ. V was pared by 4 bases and J by 7 bases, with 15 bases of the junction left unmatched. The CDR3 is CASSTLITSGRADGELFF. The DNA for the CDR3 is TGCGCCAGCAGCACCCTGATTACTAGCGGGAGAGCGGACGGGGAGCTGTTTTTT.

This clone was detected only a few times. The V gene is TRBV30, the J gene TRBJ2-5; D gene uncertain. The CDR3 is made up of 13 amino acids. Per germline, CDR1 GTSNPN and CDR2 SVGIG (reference sequence). V was pared by 1 base and J by 1 base, with 7 bases between. The CDR3 sequence: CAWSGRAQETQYF. The CDR3 nucleotides read TGTGCCTGGAGTGGCCGGGCCCAAGAGACCCAGTACTTC.

V usage is TRBV18 and J usage is TRBJ2-6; D not certain. Germline CDR1 and CDR2: KGHSH and LQKENI. Between the trimmed V and J ends, which lost 3 bases and 0 bases, there was a span of 15 bases. The CDR3 extends over 18 amino acids. The chain's CDR3 is CASSPNPYSSSGANVLTF. DNA for the CDR3: TGTGCCAGCTCACCCAACCCGTACAGCAGCTCTGGGGCCAACGTCCTGACTTTC.

In its sample, this clone was seen a few times. V is TRBV11-3 and J is TRBJ2-3, with TRBD2 matching over 8 bases. The trim removed 3 bases at V and 3 bases at J, leaving 5 bases unmatched. The length of the CDR3 is 15 residues. The germline V gene has CDR1 SGHNT and CDR2 YENEEA. The CDR3 coding sequence is TGTGCCAGCAGCTTTCCAGCGGGAGTAACAGATACGCAGTATTTT. This codes for CASSFPAGVTDTQYF. The whole variable domain, filled in from reference TRBV11-3 and TRBJ2-3, reads EAGVVQSPRYKIIEKKQPVAFWCNPISGHNTLYWYLQNLGQGPELLIRYENEEAVDDSQLPKDRFSAERLKGVDSTLKIQPAELGDSAVYLCASSFPAGVTDTQYFGPGTRLTVL.

This clone was seen only a few times. The rearrangement uses TRBV3-1 (or the pseudogene TRBV3-2) and TRBJ2-3; 12 nucleotides agree with TRBD2. The CDR3 has 15 amino acids. Germline trimming cut 7 bases from V and 7 bases from J; bases unmatched to any gene: 9. Per germline, CDR1 LGHDT and CDR2 YNNKEL (reference sequence). CDR3 region: CASILAGGSNYTQYF. The CDR3 DNA sequence: TGTGCCAGCATCCTAGCGGGGGGGAGCAATTATACGCAGTATTTT.

V gene TRBV19 combines with J gene TRBJ1-2; 9 nucleotides agree with TRBD1. This CDR3 contains 16 residues. With V trimmed by 3 bases and J by 4 bases, 9 bases remained unmatched. Germline V gene sequence: CDR1 LNHDA, CDR2 SQIVND (reference sequence). CDR3 nucleotide sequence: TGTGCCAGTAGTATTTCGCAGGACAGGGGCGGCTATGGCTACACCTTC. Its translation: CASSISQDRGGYGYTF.

The chain links TRBV11-3 to TRBJ2-3; 15 bases fit TRBD2. V was pared by 5 bases and J by 4 bases, with 4 bases of the junction left unmatched. This CDR3 has 16 residues. The germline CDR1 and CDR2 sequences are SGHNT and YENEEA. The CDR3 DNA reads as TGTGCCAGCAGCCCAGGGACTAGCGGGAGGTCAGATACGCAGTATTTT. This sequence encodes CASSPGTSGRSDTQYF.

This clone was recorded a few times. CDR3 region: CASSLRTGNTGELFF. CDR3 sequence (DNA): TGCGCCAGCAGCCTTAGGACAGGGAACACCGGGGAGCTGTTTTTT. The chain employs TRBV5-1 and TRBJ2-2, with 7 nucleotides matching TRBD1. This CDR3 has 15 residues. V lost 4 bases and J lost 1; bases outside the gene matches: 4. Germline V gives CDR1 SGHRS, CDR2 YFSETQ.

The chain employs TRBV3-1 (or the pseudogene TRBV3-2) and TRBJ1-1; D is perhaps TRBD1 (6 bases). CDR3 length: 14 residues. The V gene's germline CDR1 is LGHDT and CDR2 YNNKEL (reference sequence). V lost 1 base to trimming and J lost 10 bases, with 16 bases between them. Here the CDR3 reads CASSQGVAGAGAFF. Here the CDR3 DNA reads TGTGCCAGCAGCCAAGGGGTAGCGGGGGCAGGAGCTTTCTTT.

The chain joins TRBV4-1 to TRBJ2-3, with 10 bases matching TRBD1. V was clipped by 0 bases and J by 4 bases; unmatched bases: 10. Germline V lookup: CDR1 MGHRA, CDR2 YSYEKL. The CDR3 covers 18 residues. The CDR3 DNA reads TGCGCCAGCAGCCAAGACCAGGCCCAGGGACAGGGGCCAGATACGCAGTATTTT. Translating it yields CASSQDQAQGQGPDTQYF.

The CDR3 loop reads CSVDRGLNGYTF. CDR3 nucleotide sequence: TGCAGCGTTGACCGGGGGCTCAATGGCTACACCTTC. The gene calls are TRBV29-1 and TRBJ1-2, with D maybe TRBD1 (6 bases). The germline V and J ends were trimmed by 3 bases and 6 bases, with 11 bases remaining between them. Germline V gives CDR1 SQVTM, CDR2 ANQGSEA. This CDR3 is built from 12 residues.

The chain carries TRBV19 and TRBJ2-5; D remains unclear. V gave up 3 bases and J gave up 5 bases, with 13 bases separating them. The CDR3 contains 14 residues. Germline CDR1 is LNHDA and CDR2 is SQIVND (reference sequence). The chain's CDR3 is CASSMWPSRETQYF. CDR3 in DNA: TGTGCCAGTAGTATGTGGCCCAGCAGGGAGACCCAGTACTTC.

This clone was counted a few times. The V and J genes are TRBV3-1 (or the pseudogene TRBV3-2) and TRBJ2-2; 10 nucleotides match TRBD2. Unmatched junction bases numbered 13, after V lost 2 bases and J lost 7 bases. The CDR3 spans 18 residues. Germline loops: CDR1 LGHDT, CDR2 YNNKEL (reference sequence). As DNA, the CDR3 is TGTGCCAGCAGCCAATTAGCTAGCGGGAGTATTTTTGGCGGGGAGCTGTTTTTT. Its translation is CASSQLASGSIFGGELFF.

Only one count was recorded for this clone. The V gene is TRBV5-1, the J gene TRBJ2-2; D uncertain. Looked up from germline, CDR1 is SGHRS and CDR2 is YFSETQ. Deletions cut 0 bases from V and 4 bases from J, with 16 bases between. The CDR3 is 17 amino acids. The CDR3 region is CASSLGGDPYGTGELFF. Here the CDR3 DNA reads TGCGCCAGCAGCTTGGGAGGAGATCCGTATGGCACCGGGGAGCTGTTTTTT.

This clone was seen only a few times. The rearrangement links TRBV24-1 to TRBJ2-2; D is unresolved. V lost 7 bases and J lost 4, with 12 bases in between. Germline loops: CDR1 KGHDR, CDR2 SFDVKD. This CDR3 is built from 14 residues. The CDR3 loop reads CATSSGGGTGELFF. As DNA, the CDR3 is TGTGCCACCAGCTCGGGCGGCGGCACCGGGGAGCTGTTTTTT.